What follows is one T cell receptor beta chain and its context. This clonotype was counted many times. Its antigen is still unknown. No much larger clone exists at a distance of one base, and base qualities are not known. These data come from a study of regulatory T cells in long-lasting Graves disease (dated by TCRdb to about 2021). Background on the whole study: In the newly diagnosed Graves' disease group, patients had been taking antithyroid drugs for less than 3 months. This study used TCR sequencing and RNA sequencing of peripheral blood to compare persistent Graves' disease patients against newly diagnosed Graves' disease patients. The study was conducted in China and was registered as a clinical trial. A total of about 35 samples underwent TCR sequencing, from about 13 patients with persistent Graves' disease and some 20 patients with newly diagnosed Graves' disease. Overall study outcomes, separate from this receptor: Preferential use of TRBV28, TRBJ1-2 and TRBJ2-5 was observed in persistent disease, whereas TRBV20-1 and TRBJ2-1 were favored in newly diagnosed disease. Persistent patients shared more public clonotypes among themselves (around 2,500) than newly diagnosed patients did (roughly 910). The study examined only peripheral blood because the primary lesion, thyroid tissue, could not be accessed. Sequencing and analysis were limited to the TCR beta chain. As a limitation, the authors acknowledged that the small sample size may reduce accuracy. Compared with newly diagnosed patients, persistent Graves' disease patients had lower TCR Shannon entropy and fewer highly expanded clones, which suggests clonal expansion.

From cysteine to phenylalanine, the CDR3 is 12 amino acids long. The read is trimmed to its CDR3 DNA, 36 bases read in frame from base 1. The germline V gene (reference sequence) supplies CDR1 GTSNPN and CDR2 SVGIG. Relative to germline, V is 3 bases shorter and J is 6 bases shorter, with 11 bases between their ends. In the paper's terms, the time point label means: newly diagnosed GD, antithyroid drugs for less than 3 months. For both TCR sequencing and RNA sequencing, RNA was extracted from PBMCs in TRIzol. Graves' disease was diagnosed according to American Thyroid Association guidelines. The patients came from an endocrinology department in Xi'an, China. From each patient, around 8.3 milliliters of peripheral blood was collected into an EDTA anticoagulant tube. Ficoll Paque Plus density gradient separation was used to isolate PBMCs, and no additional T cell sorting was done. RNA quality was checked with an Agilent 2100 Bioanalyzer and agarose gel, and concentration with a NanoDrop 2000.

The method was multiplex PCR. Instrument on record: Illumina HiSeq 4000. iRepertoire HTBI primers and Arm-PCR amplification of CDR3 regions were used to construct TCR beta libraries. Before sequencing, the PCR products went through gel purification. In the paper's pipeline: Gene usage analysis of CDR3 amino acid clonotypes relied on the approximately 68 TRBV and around 13 TRBJ segments identified across samples. COPE and FqMerger were used to merge filtered high-quality paired reads into contigs. BLAST was used to align contigs to IMGT TRBV, TRBD and TRBJ reference genes, with CDR3 defined following IMGT. Any clonotype with a frequency above 0.1% was counted as a highly expanded clone. Repertoire diversity was measured by Shannon entropy, and V-J evenness by the Gini coefficient. A clonotype was considered public if more than one individual shared it. TCRdb trimmed the raw reads at Q25, called clones with MiXCR and kept productive beta chains. Identical CDR3 proteins give one entry, which carries the most common genes and DNA. The V and J calls, along with clone size, are taken from TCRdb and not from the paper's own processing. The sample records roughly 420,000 distinct CDR3 sequences, approximately 14% of which are singletons. Of the sample, approximately 17% is held by the ten largest clones.

These same records also appear under a second study, on T cells in Graves' hyperthyroidism and ophthalmopathy. As the second publication notes: A patient counted as having stable Graves' hyperthyroidism if no progression to ophthalmopathy occurred over 18 months of follow-up. The hyperthyroidism patients were between 18 and 65 years old and newly diagnosed, with a disease duration of less than 2 months. Exclusion was applied to patients with uncontrolled infections, other autoimmune diseases, pregnancy or lactation. Diagnoses were established on the basis of clinical symptoms, serum thyroxine and TRAb, thyroid ultrasound, and orbital computed tomography. A first-round RT-PCR of the TCR CDR3 used the HTBI primer set with the Qiagen OneStep RT-PCR kit. Most expanded thyroid clonotypes (frequency above 0.001) were also detected in blood, suggesting blood repertoires may reflect thyroid immune responses. Ophthalmopathy was separated from stable hyperthyroidism by a 13 V-J signature model, with around 90% sensitivity and about 81% specificity obtained in cross-validation and 80%/75% obtained in testing. In validation, the model predicted progression to ophthalmopathy a median of about 6.8 months before onset, with roughly 71% sensitivity and 72.22% specificity. To identify TCR V-J signatures that set the groups apart, the researchers used a discovery cohort of about a hundred patients, made up of 40 to 45 with Graves' ophthalmopathy and around 58 with stable Graves' hyperthyroidism. An independent validation cohort of around 19 hyperthyroidism patients and about 15 patients who later progressed to ophthalmopathy tested prospective prediction of ophthalmopathy. The 100 or so discovery patients were divided at random into training and test sets in a 7:3 ratio. In addition, the study compared T-cell repertoires in thyroid tissue and in blood from about 6 Graves' hyperthyroidism patients. Once sampling was done, hyperthyroidism patients were given methimazole at a starting dose of 30 mg daily, whereas ophthalmopathy patients were given high-dose intravenous methylprednisolone. Libraries were constructed in a second round of multiplex PCR, after which size selection and purification were carried out. Sequencing of the libraries was done on an Illumina HiSeq2000 using paired-end 100 bp reads. Raw data were processed with SOAPnuke, discarding reads with adapters, uncalled bases, mean Phred below 15, or no exact constant-primer or identifier match. High-quality paired reads were merged with COPE v1.2.5, and unique nucleotide sequences were defined as clonotypes. MiTCR v1.1 was used to align the clonotypes against IMGT TRBV, TRBD and TRBJ reference segments. Analysis was restricted to V-J combinations with a frequency above 0.0001, which covered roughly 99% of repertoires. The TCS score was defined as F50 (clonal expansion) divided by E x V (chaos), with BLOSUM62-based TCRdist calculated between CDR3 peptides within each V-J. Welch's t-statistics and random forest reduced approximately 520 V-J features to 10 to 15, which were used in a naive Bayes classifier (R e1071). Sample size was not statistically predetermined, and investigators were not blinded to group allocation. The paper reports TCR Vbeta CDR3 sequencing of over 120 peripheral blood samples: 43 ophthalmopathy, fewer than 80 hyperthyroidism and around 17 progressor patients.

The rearranged segments are TRBV30 and TRBJ1-1, with the D gene not clear enough to name. Sample: peripheral blood mononuclear cells (PBMCs), taken at new diagnosis, from a patient treated with antithyroid drugs. The source of this sequence is a woman aged 45-65 years with Graves disease. Donor details come from another sample of the same person, matched by shared clones. The DNA sequence reads TGTGCCTGGAGCGACGGGATTTCTGAAGCTTTCTTT. Its protein reads: CAWSDGISEAFF.